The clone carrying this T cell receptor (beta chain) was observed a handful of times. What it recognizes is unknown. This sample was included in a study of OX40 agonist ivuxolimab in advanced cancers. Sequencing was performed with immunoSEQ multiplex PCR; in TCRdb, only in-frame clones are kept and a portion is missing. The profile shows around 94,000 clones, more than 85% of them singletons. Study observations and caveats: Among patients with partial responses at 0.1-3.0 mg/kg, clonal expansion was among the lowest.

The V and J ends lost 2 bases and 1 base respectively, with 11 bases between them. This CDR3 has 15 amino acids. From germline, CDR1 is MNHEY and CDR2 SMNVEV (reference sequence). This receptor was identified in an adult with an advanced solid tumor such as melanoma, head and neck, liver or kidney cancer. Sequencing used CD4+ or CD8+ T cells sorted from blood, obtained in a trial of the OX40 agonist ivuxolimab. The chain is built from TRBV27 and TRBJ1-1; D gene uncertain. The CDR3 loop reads CASSLVVGSNTEAFF. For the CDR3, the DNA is TGTGCCAGCAGTTTAGTCGTGGGATCGAACACTGAAGCTTTCTTT.